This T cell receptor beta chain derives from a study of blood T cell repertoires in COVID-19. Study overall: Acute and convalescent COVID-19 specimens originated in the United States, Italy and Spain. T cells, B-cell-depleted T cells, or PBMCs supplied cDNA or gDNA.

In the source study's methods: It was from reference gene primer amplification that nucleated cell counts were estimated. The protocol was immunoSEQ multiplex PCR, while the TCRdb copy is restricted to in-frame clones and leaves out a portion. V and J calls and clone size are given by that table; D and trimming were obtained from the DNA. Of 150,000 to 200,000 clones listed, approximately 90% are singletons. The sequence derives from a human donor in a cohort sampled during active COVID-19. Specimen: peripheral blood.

The CDR3 loop is CASSRLAGGHNEQFF. The CDR3 nucleotides are TGTGCCAGCAGTCGCCTAGCGGGGGGCCACAATGAGCAGTTCTTC. The chain employs TRBV6-5 and TRBJ2-1; TRBD2 aligns across 11 bases. CDR3 length: 15 residues. The junction had 5 bases not matched to a gene; V was cut back by 5 bases and J by 5 bases. CDR1 is MNHEY, CDR2 SVGAGI, per germline.